The entry below gives a single T cell receptor (beta chain) sequence along with its context. The antigen is unknown. This sample was included in a study of circulating and synovial CD4+ cells in juvenile arthritis. Overall study findings and caveats: These blood cells shared more CDR3 sequences with synovium than bulk blood.

The germline CDR1 and CDR2 sequences are MNHEY and SMNVEV (reference sequence). The germline V and J ends were trimmed by 3 bases and 7 bases, with 12 bases remaining between them. The CDR3 runs to 13 residues. TCRdb's copy holds only in-frame clones and misses some; the assay was immunoSEQ multiplex PCR. Of around 31,000 clones in the sample, nearly 97% are singletons; the top ten hold 0.15% to 0.2%. Donors were patients with active juvenile idiopathic arthritis. The sequenced sample consisted of CD4+ T cells from blood. The sequence was obtained from a human donor with juvenile idiopathic arthritis. The V gene is TRBV27, the J gene TRBJ2-5, with D possibly TRBD2 on 5 matching bases. The CDR3 sequence: CASSLFLEGTQYF. Here the CDR3 DNA reads TGTGCCAGCAGTTTGTTCCTAGAGGGGACCCAGTACTTC.